This is a list of T cell receptor beta chains from one sample in a study of OX40 agonist ivuxolimab in advanced cancers. The method was immunoSEQ multiplex PCR; TCRdb's version includes in-frame clones alone and lacks a portion of them. The table lists about 150,000 clones, around 94% of them singletons. The source was CD4+ or CD8+ T cells sorted from blood, collected in a trial of the OX40 agonist ivuxolimab. Receptors originate from an adult with an advanced solid tumor such as melanoma, head and neck, liver or kidney cancer. The CDR3 runs from the conserved cysteine through the conserved F or W. Each record gives: J gene, D gene, clone size, V gene, CDR3 protein, CDR3 DNA. The D gene is left open where the match is weak. The size of a clone is reported for some rows only, either as once, few or many, or as a class for expanded clones.

TRBJ2-7	NA	NA	TRBV7-2	CASSTFRAPYEQYF	TGTGCCAGCAGCACCTTCCGGGCCCCCTACGAGCAGTACTTC
TRBJ1-5	NA	NA	TRBV7-2	CASSPDRGAYQPQHF	TGTGCCAGCAGTCCAGACCGGGGCGCGTATCAGCCCCAGCATTTT
TRBJ1-5	NA	NA	TRBV6-1	CASSAGTKGVPAQPQHF	TGTGCCAGCAGTGCCGGGACGAAGGGGGTACCCGCTCAGCCCCAGCATTTT
TRBJ1-4	NA	NA	TRBV28	CASSLGQLNEKLFF	TGTGCCAGCAGTTTAGGTCAGCTCAATGAAAAACTGTTTTTT
TRBJ2-7	NA	NA	TRBV4-1	CASSSYRDPSYEQYF	TGCGCCAGCAGCTCATACAGGGACCCCTCCTACGAGCAGTACTTC
TRBJ2-5	NA	NA	TRBV2	CAGEGETQYF	TGTGCCGGAGAGGGGGAGACCCAGTACTTC
TRBJ2-7	TRBD1	NA	TRBV7-6	CASSKDRAEQYF	TGTGCCAGCAGCAAGGACAGGGCTGAGCAGTACTTC
TRBJ2-5	TRBD1	NA	TRBV5-4	CASSRDSQETQYF	TGTGCCAGCAGCCGGGACAGCCAAGAGACCCAGTACTTC
TRBJ1-5	TRBD1	NA	TRBV18	CASSPGTGGNQPQHF	TGTGCCAGCTCACCCGGGACAGGAGGGAATCAGCCCCAGCATTTT
TRBJ1-2	NA	NA	TRBV2	CASSVNGGAYGYTF	TGTGCCAGCAGTGTCAACGGGGGGGCGTATGGCTACACCTTC
TRBJ2-7	NA	NA	TRBV5-6	CASSFYPGTEQYF	TGTGCCAGCAGCTTTTACCCAGGGACCGAGCAGTACTTC
TRBJ2-1	TRBD1	NA	TRBV7-9	CASSPRGQDNEQFF	TGTGCCAGCAGCCCACGGGGACAGGACAATGAGCAGTTCTTC
TRBJ1-6	NA	NA	TRBV10-2	CASSESVYNSPLHF	TGCGCCAGCAGTGAGTCGGTCTACAATTCACCCCTCCACTTT
TRBJ1-5	NA	NA	TRBV7-2	CASSLPGNQPQHF	TGTGCCAGCAGCTTGCCAGGGAATCAGCCCCAGCATTTT
TRBJ1-2	NA	few	TRBV25-1	CASRAQGANYGYTF	TGTGCCAGCAGGGCCCAAGGAGCTAACTATGGCTACACCTTC
TRBJ2-3	TRBD2	NA	TRBV5-1	CASSLLLAGLDTQYF	TGCGCCAGCAGCTTGTTGCTAGCGGGGTTAGATACGCAGTATTTT
TRBJ1-1	NA	NA	TRBV5-1	CASSLGGNTEAFF	TGCGCCAGCAGCTTGGGGGGGAACACTGAAGCTTTCTTT